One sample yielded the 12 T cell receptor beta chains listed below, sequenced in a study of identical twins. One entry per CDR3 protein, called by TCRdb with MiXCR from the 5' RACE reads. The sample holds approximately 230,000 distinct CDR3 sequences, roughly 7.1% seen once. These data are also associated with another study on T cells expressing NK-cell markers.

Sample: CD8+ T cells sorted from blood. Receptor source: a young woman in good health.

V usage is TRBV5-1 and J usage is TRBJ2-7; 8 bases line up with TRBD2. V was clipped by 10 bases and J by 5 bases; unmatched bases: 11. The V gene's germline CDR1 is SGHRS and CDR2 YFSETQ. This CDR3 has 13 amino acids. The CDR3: CAALAAGPDEQYF. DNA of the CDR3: TGCGCCGCACTAGCGGCTGGACCCGACGAGCAGTACTTC.

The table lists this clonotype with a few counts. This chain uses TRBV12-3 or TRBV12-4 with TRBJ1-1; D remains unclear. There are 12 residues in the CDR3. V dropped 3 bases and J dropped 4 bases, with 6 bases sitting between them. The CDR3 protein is CASSFIRTEAFF. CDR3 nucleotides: TGTGCCAGCAGTTTCATACGCACTGAAGCTTTCTTT.

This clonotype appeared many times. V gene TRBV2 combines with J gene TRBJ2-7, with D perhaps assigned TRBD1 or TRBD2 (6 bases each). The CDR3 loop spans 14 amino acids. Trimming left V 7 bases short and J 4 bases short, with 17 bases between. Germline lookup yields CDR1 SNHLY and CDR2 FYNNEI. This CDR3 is CASNQAGGGYEQYF. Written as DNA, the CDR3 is TGTGCCAGCAATCAGGCCGGGGGCGGTTACGAGCAGTACTTC.

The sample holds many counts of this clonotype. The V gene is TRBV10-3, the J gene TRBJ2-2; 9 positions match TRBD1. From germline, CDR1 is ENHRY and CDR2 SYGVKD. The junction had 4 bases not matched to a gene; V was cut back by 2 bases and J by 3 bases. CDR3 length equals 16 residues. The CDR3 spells CAISEGDRADTGELFF. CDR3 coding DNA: TGTGCCATCAGTGAGGGGGACAGGGCCGACACCGGGGAGCTGTTTTTT.

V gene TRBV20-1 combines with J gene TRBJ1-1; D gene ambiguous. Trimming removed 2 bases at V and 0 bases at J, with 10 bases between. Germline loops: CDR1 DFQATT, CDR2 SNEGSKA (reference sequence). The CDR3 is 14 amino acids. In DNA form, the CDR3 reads TGCAGTGCTAGATTACCAACCATGAACACTGAAGCTTTCTTT. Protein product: CSARLPTMNTEAFF.

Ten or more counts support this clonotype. The CDR3 coding sequence is TGTGCCTGGAGCACCGGGGAGCTGTTTTTT. It encodes CAWSTGELFF. This rearrangement joins TRBV30 to TRBJ2-2; no clear D gene. Trimming removed 3 bases at V and 4 bases at J, with 0 bases between. CDR3 length equals 10 residues. Per the germline V gene, CDR1 is GTSNPN and CDR2 is SVGIG (reference sequence).

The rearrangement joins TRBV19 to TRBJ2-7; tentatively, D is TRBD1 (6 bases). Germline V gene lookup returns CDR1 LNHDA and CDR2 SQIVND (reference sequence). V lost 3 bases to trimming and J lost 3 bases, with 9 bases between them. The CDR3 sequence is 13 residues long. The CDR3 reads CASSIGDNYEQYF. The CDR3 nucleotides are TGTGCCAGTAGTATTGGGGACAACTACGAGCAGTACTTC.

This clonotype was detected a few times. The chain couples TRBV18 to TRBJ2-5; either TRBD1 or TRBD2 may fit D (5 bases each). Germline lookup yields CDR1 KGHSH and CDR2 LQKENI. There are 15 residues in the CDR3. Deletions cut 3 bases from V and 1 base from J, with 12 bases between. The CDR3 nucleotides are TGTGCCAGCTCACCGAGGGACGGTCCCCAAGAGACCCAGTACTTC. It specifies CASSPRDGPQETQYF.

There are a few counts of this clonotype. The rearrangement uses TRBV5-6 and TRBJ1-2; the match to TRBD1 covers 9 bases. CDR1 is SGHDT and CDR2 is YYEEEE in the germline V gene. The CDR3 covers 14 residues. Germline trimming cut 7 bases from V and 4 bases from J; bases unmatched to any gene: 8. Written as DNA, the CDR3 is TGTGCCAGCTTTACAGGGGGCGGTTTCTATGGCTACACCTTC. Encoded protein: CASFTGGGFYGYTF.

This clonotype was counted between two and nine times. The CDR3 loop reads CASSTGEAFF. The DNA for the CDR3 is TGTGCCAGCAGTACAGGTGAAGCTTTCTTT. The rearrangement links TRBV7-9 to TRBJ1-1; weak D call: TRBD1 (5 bases). Trimming stripped 6 bases from V and 7 bases from J, with 6 bases between. CDR1 and CDR2 from the germline V gene are SEHNR and FQNEAQ (reference sequence). CDR3 size: 10 residues.

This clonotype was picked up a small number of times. CDR3: CASNARVGETQYF. Written as DNA, the CDR3 is TGTGCCAGCAACGCCAGGGTGGGGGAGACCCAGTACTTC. The chain is built from TRBV6-6 and TRBJ2-5; D might be TRBD1 (5 bases). Germline lookup yields CDR1 MNHNY and CDR2 SVGAGI (reference sequence). The CDR3 is 13 amino acids. V lost 7 bases to trimming and J lost 5 bases, with 14 bases between them.

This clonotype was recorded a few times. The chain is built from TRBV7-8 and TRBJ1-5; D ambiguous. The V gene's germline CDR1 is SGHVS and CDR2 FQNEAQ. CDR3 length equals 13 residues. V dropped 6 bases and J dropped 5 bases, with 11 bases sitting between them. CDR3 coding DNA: TGTGCCAGCAGGCGAATTTGGGATCAGCCCCAGCATTTT. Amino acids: CASRRIWDQPQHF. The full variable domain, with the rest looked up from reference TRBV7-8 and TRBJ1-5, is GAGVSQSPRYKVAKRGQDVALRCDPISGHVSLFWYQQALGQGPEFLTYFQNEAQLDKSGLPSDRFFAERPEGSVSTLKIQRTQQEDSAVYLCASRRIWDQPQHFGDGTRLSIL.